The 22 T cell receptor beta chains reported below all come from one sample, sequenced in a study of OX40 agonist ivuxolimab in advanced cancers. The data were produced by immunoSEQ multiplex PCR, yet TCRdb's version contains in-frame clones alone and is incomplete. The sample yields about 73,000 clones, around nine tenths seen once. The sample here was CD4+ or CD8+ T cells sorted from blood, taken in a trial of the OX40 agonist ivuxolimab. The receptors originated from an adult with an advanced solid tumor such as melanoma, head and neck, liver or kidney cancer.

The V gene is TRBV2, the J gene TRBJ2-3; TRBD2 aligns across 11 bases. This CDR3 is built from 15 residues. Germline V gene lookup returns CDR1 SNHLY and CDR2 FYNNEI. J gave up 1 base and V 6 bases, and 3 bases lay outside the gene matches. CDR3 in DNA: TGTGCCAGCAGGGTAGCGGGGGGGGGCACAGATACGCAGTATTTT. Translated, it gives CASRVAGGGTDTQYF.

This clone was seen once. The chain joins TRBV18 to TRBJ1-4; D is unresolved. This CDR3 is 13 amino acids long. Germline V gene sequence: CDR1 KGHSH, CDR2 LQKENI. V lost 3 bases, J lost 7 bases, and 9 bases lay in between. The CDR3 loop reads CASSPIVLEKLFF. CDR3 nucleotide sequence: TGTGCCAGCTCACCTATCGTCCTTGAAAAACTGTTTTTT.

The chain is built from TRBV29-1 and TRBJ1-1; D is unresolved. CDR3 size: 13 residues. Trimming took off 6 bases at V and 0 bases at J, with 11 bases between the two ends. Germline V lookup: CDR1 SQVTM, CDR2 ANQGSEA. CDR3 in DNA: TGCAGCGTGAGCATGGCGGTGAACACTGAAGCTTTCTTT. Translated: CSVSMAVNTEAFF.

This chain uses TRBV19 with TRBJ1-1, with no clear D. The germline V gene has CDR1 LNHDA and CDR2 SQIVND (reference sequence). The CDR3 has 13 amino acids. Trimming stripped 6 bases from V and 0 bases from J, with 8 bases between. The CDR3 DNA follows: TGTGCCAGTAGCGCCACAGTGAACACTGAAGCTTTCTTT. Amino acid sequence: CASSATVNTEAFF. Using reference TRBV19 and TRBJ1-1 for the parts outside the CDR3, the full variable domain is DGGITQSPKYLFRKEGQNVTLSCEQNLNHDAMYWYRQDPGQGLRLIYYSQIVNDFQKGDIAEGYSVSREKKESFPLTVTSAQKNPTAFYLCASSATVNTEAFFGQGTRLTVV.

In DNA, the CDR3 is TGTGCCAGCGCAACTCAGGGGCCATACGAGCAGTACTTC. This gives the protein CASATQGPYEQYF. This sequence joins TRBV7-2 and TRBJ2-7; D might be TRBD1 (6 bases). There are 13 residues in the CDR3. The V and J ends lost 8 bases and 4 bases respectively, with 15 bases between them. Per germline, CDR1 SGHTA and CDR2 FQGNSA. Filled out from reference TRBV7-2 and TRBJ2-7, the complete variable domain reads GAGVSQSPSNKVTEKGKDVELRCDPISGHTALYWYRQSLGQGLEFLIYFQGNSAPDKSGLPSDRFSAERTGGSVSTLTIQRTQQEDSAVYLCASATQGPYEQYFGPGTRLTVT.

CDR3 in amino acids: CASSYSRYGSYEQYF. CDR3 nucleotides: TGTGCCAGCAGTTACTCACGGTACGGATCCTACGAGCAGTACTTC. The V gene is TRBV6-6, the J gene TRBJ2-7; D gene uncertain. The CDR3 has 15 amino acids. The V gene lost 0 bases and the J gene lost 1 base, with 10 bases spanning the gap. CDR1 MNHNY and CDR2 SVGAGI come from the germline V gene (reference sequence).

About this clone itself: One junction end disagrees with the germline gene, perhaps due to a read error. This sequence joins TRBV9 and TRBJ1-1; no clear D gene. Germline V CDR1 and CDR2: SGDLS, YYNGEE. The CDR3 spans 15 residues. The chain's CDR3 is CASSVATGENAEAFF. The CDR3 DNA reads as TGTGCCAGCAGCGTAGCTACTGGGGAGAACGCTGAAGCTTTCTTT.

The V and J genes are TRBV5-1 and TRBJ2-5; D is possibly TRBD2 (6 bases). Germline-derived CDR1 and CDR2 are SGHRS and YFSETQ. Trimming took 6 bases from V and 5 from J, leaving 20 bases between them. This CDR3 spans 15 amino acids. The CDR3: CASKDRAAGGETQYF. As DNA, the CDR3 is TGCGCCAGCAAGGATCGCGCGGCTGGAGGGGAGACCCAGTACTTC.

This chain's CDR3 is CASSQSKGSGEQYF. The CDR3 region has the DNA TGTGCCAGCAGCCAAAGCAAGGGGTCCGGCGAGCAGTACTTC. The rearrangement links TRBV14 to TRBJ2-7; a weak D match, TRBD1 (5 bases). In germline, CDR1 is SGHDN, CDR2 FVKESK. The CDR3 is 14 residues long. Trimming pared 2 bases from V and 6 bases from J, leaving 14 bases between.

The CDR3 is CASSRVSSAGQETQYF. The DNA of the CDR3 is TGTGCCAGCAGCCGAGTATCTAGCGCCGGTCAAGAGACCCAGTACTTC. The chain uses TRBV27 and TRBJ2-5; TRBD2 might be the D (6 bases). This CDR3 spans 16 amino acids. Trimming removed 6 bases at V and 2 bases at J, with 19 bases between. Germline CDR1 is MNHEY and CDR2 is SMNVEV (reference sequence).

The chain couples TRBV19 to TRBJ2-7; D is possibly TRBD2 (5 bases). V lost 0 bases and J lost 6, with 9 bases in between. Germline V gene data show CDR1 as LNHDA and CDR2 as SQIVND (reference sequence). The CDR3 contains 13 residues. The chain's CDR3 is CASSIDRGREQYF. CDR3 in DNA: TGTGCCAGTAGTATAGATCGCGGGCGCGAGCAGTACTTC.

V gene TRBV30 combines with J gene TRBJ2-3; unclear D gene. This CDR3 has 18 residues. Trimming cost V 1 base and J 0 bases, with 20 bases left between them. The germline V gene encodes CDR1 GTSNPN and CDR2 SVGIG (reference sequence). CDR3 sequence (DNA): TGTGCCTGGAGTGACCCCTTTCCCGGCGGTGCCAGCACAGATACGCAGTATTTT. It is translated as CAWSDPFPGGASTDTQYF.

The V and J genes are TRBV10-3 and TRBJ2-2; D gene uncertain. The germline gives CDR1 ENHRY, CDR2 SYGVKD. The germline V and J ends were trimmed by 2 bases and 1 base, with 5 bases remaining between them. The CDR3 length is 14 residues. In DNA, the CDR3 is TGTGCCATCAGTGAGGGACGGAACACCGGGGAGCTGTTTTTT. The encoded protein is CAISEGRNTGELFF.

The rearrangement links TRBV5-1 to TRBJ1-1, with D maybe TRBD1 (6 bases). This CDR3 contains 14 residues. V was trimmed by 0 bases and J by 6 bases, leaving 12 bases between them. Germline lookup yields CDR1 SGHRS and CDR2 YFSETQ. Here the CDR3 reads CASSLEGTSSEAFF. The CDR3 bases are TGCGCCAGCAGCTTGGAAGGGACATCGTCTGAAGCTTTCTTT.

The gene calls are TRBV11-3 and TRBJ2-1; no clear D. Germline V gene sequence: CDR1 SGHNT, CDR2 YENEEA. Trimming cost V 0 bases and J 7 bases, with 10 bases left between them. The CDR3 has 14 residues. The chain's CDR3 is CASSLDPTRNEQFF. In DNA, the CDR3 is TGTGCCAGCAGCTTAGACCCCACGAGGAATGAGCAGTTCTTC.

The chain is built from TRBV6-1 and TRBJ1-1; D remains ambiguous. Germline CDR1 reads MNHNS; CDR2 reads SASEGT. The CDR3 is made up of 11 amino acids. The V gene lost 7 bases and the J gene lost 7 bases, with 10 bases spanning the gap. Written as DNA, the CDR3 is TGTGCCAGCAATCTCCCAGGTGAAGCTTTCTTT. This gives the protein CASNLPGEAFF.

V usage is TRBV7-8 and J usage is TRBJ1-3; 7 bases agree with TRBD1. Looked up from germline, CDR1 is SGHVS and CDR2 is FQNEAQ. This CDR3 is built from 16 residues. V lost 5 bases to trimming and J lost 0 bases; unmatched junction nucleotides: 7. As DNA, the CDR3 is TGTGCCAGCAGCCCGAGACAGGGTGGCTCTGGAAACACCATATATTTT. It yields the protein CASSPRQGGSGNTIYF.

This chain joins TRBV21-1 and TRBJ1-5; TRBD1 is the table's D call, not checked against the DNA. TRBV21-1 is classified as a pseudogene. The CDR3 is made up of 16 amino acids. The CDR3 loop is CASSNNPGHSNQPQHF. The CDR3 DNA sequence: TGTGCCAGCAGCAATAACCCGGGACATAGCAATCAGCCCCAGCATTTT.

The V and J genes are TRBV19 and TRBJ1-1, with a weak D call TRBD1 (5 bases). CDR1 is LNHDA, CDR2 SQIVND, per germline (reference sequence). This CDR3 comprises 13 residues. V was trimmed by 5 bases and J by 2 bases, leaving 9 bases between them. CDR3 protein: CASSPGTNTEAFF. DNA of the CDR3: TGTGCCAGTAGTCCCGGGACCAACACTGAAGCTTTCTTT.

The chain recombines TRBV12-5 with TRBJ1-1, with D uncertain. With 2 bases removed from V and 5 bases from J, the gap between germline ends came to 9 bases. Germline V CDR1 and CDR2: LGHNT, FRNRAP. The CDR3 extends over 13 amino acids. The CDR3 sequence is CASGLSVVTEAFF. CDR3 bases: TGTGCTAGTGGTTTGTCGGTTGTGACTGAAGCTTTCTTT.

This clone was found once. CDR3 region: CASSALGLAGETQYF. CDR3 in DNA: TGTGCCAGCAGCGCGTTAGGACTAGCGGGAGAGACCCAGTACTTC. This rearrangement joins TRBV6-4 to TRBJ2-5; 11 positions match TRBD2. CDR3 length: 15 amino acids. After removal of 6 bases from V and 4 bases from J, the junction contained 7 bases not matched to a gene. Per germline, CDR1 MRHNA and CDR2 SNTAGT.

The chain joins TRBV5-1 to TRBJ2-7; either TRBD1 or TRBD2 may supply D (5 bases each). Germline V gene lookup returns CDR1 SGHRS and CDR2 YFSETQ. Between the trimmed V and J ends, which lost 0 bases and 3 bases, there was a span of 7 bases. This CDR3 comprises 13 residues. The CDR3 reads CASSLVGVYEQYF. CDR3 in DNA: TGCGCCAGCAGCTTGGTGGGGGTCTACGAGCAGTACTTC.